These 25 T cell receptor beta chains originate from one sample sequenced in a study of tumor-infiltrating lymphocytes in primary liver carcinoma. Joint extraction of RNA and DNA used roughly 17-32 mg of bulk tissue that was unsorted. TCR beta cDNA was prepared out of 450 to 500 ng total RNA by means of a constant-region primer. Slightly modified ARM-PCR, run as three nested multiplex PCR rounds, produced the TCR beta libraries. TRBV1-TRBV30 forward primers paired with a C-beta reverse primer were used in the first two PCR rounds, which ran roughly 11 cycles each. TCRdb called the multiplex PCR reads again in MiXCR, with one record for every CDR3 protein. The table records about 74,000 distinct CDR3 sequences, nearly 70% of them present only once. Sequencing was performed on liver tumor tissue from sampling region 4. Subset meaning: tumor region T4, right-lateral pole. Receptors originate from a man aged 35 to 55 with primary liver carcinoma and hepatitis B virus infection.

The chain recombines TRBV5-1 with TRBJ2-7; 7 bases fit TRBD2. The CDR3 has 14 residues. Germline CDR1 reads SGHRS; CDR2 reads YFSETQ. The CDR3 DNA is TGCGTCACCGCATCACTGGCGGGAGCTTCCGAGCAGTACTTC. Translated, it gives CVTASLAGASEQYF.

Notes on this clonotype: The conserved phenylalanine or tryptophan is not found at the CDR3 terminus, so this likely reflects a read error. V and J are TRBV11-2 and TRBJ2-2; D is perhaps TRBD1 or TRBD2 (5 bases each). The CDR3 has 13 residues. Germline V CDR1 and CDR2: SGHAT, FQNNGV. The CDR3 loop is CPSSSRGAGELFS. The CDR3 DNA reads as TGTCCCAGCAGCTCGCGAGGGGCCGGGGAGCTGTTTTCT.

A single count supports this clonotype. Compared with germline, one end of the junction differs, possibly owing to a read error. The chain links TRBV7-8 to TRBJ1-2, with D maybe TRBD1 (5 bases). CDR1 and CDR2 (germline): SGHVS, FQNEAQ. This CDR3 region has 13 residues. DNA for the CDR3: TGTGCCAGCAGCGTACAGGTTAACTATGACTACACCTTC. This gives the protein CASSVQVNYDYTF.

As to this clonotype: A much bigger clone sits one base away, suggesting this may be a read error. The chain carries TRBV5-4 and TRBJ2-5; no firm D call. Looked up from germline, CDR1 is SGHNT and CDR2 is YYREEE (reference sequence). This CDR3 region has 14 residues. The CDR3 spells CAGSSTVPQGTQYF. Written as DNA, the CDR3 is TGTGCCGGCAGCTCTACAGTCCCCCAAGGGACCCAGTACTTC.

Many counts were recorded for this clonotype. The chain links TRBV6-1 to TRBJ1-5; no clear D gene. This CDR3 is 17 amino acids long. With 0 bases removed from V and 2 bases from J, the gap between germline ends came to 14 bases. Looked up from germline, CDR1 is MNHNS and CDR2 is SASEGT. CDR3 loop: CASSEAAGMDGNQPQHF. CDR3 coding DNA: TGTGCCAGCAGTGAAGCGGCGGGGATGGACGGCAATCAGCCCCAGCATTTT.

Only a few counts were recorded for this clonotype. This may come from a read error, since a much larger clone is one base off. CDR3: CASTRQGDSGNTIYF. The CDR3 DNA is TGTGCCAGCACAAGACAGGGCGACTCTGGAAACACCATATATTTT. The chain recombines TRBV6-1 with TRBJ1-3, with 7 bases lining up with TRBD1. CDR1 is MNHNS, CDR2 SASEGT, per germline. This CDR3 is built from 15 residues. J lost 0 bases, V lost 7 bases, and 6 bases had no gene match.

In the case of this clonotype: Germline is not matched at one junction end, which may reflect a read error. The genes are TRBV11-2 and TRBJ2-7; 9 positions match TRBD1. The CDR3 totals 15 residues. The germline CDR1 and CDR2 sequences are SGHAT and FQNNGV. DNA for the CDR3: TGTGCCAACAGCTCTACAGGGGGCCGGACGTATGAGCAGTACTTC. Translation gives CANSSTGGRTYEQYF.

This clonotype came up a few times. One end of the junction fails to match germline, which may point to a read error. The chain links TRBV6-5 to TRBJ2-3; maybe TRBD1 (6 bases). Per the germline V gene, CDR1 is MNHEY and CDR2 is SVGAGI. This CDR3 spans 16 amino acids. The CDR3 spells CAGSSHLQGVTDTQYF. In DNA form, the CDR3 reads TGTGCCGGCAGTTCCCATTTACAGGGTGTGACAGATACGCAGTATTTT.

With regard to this clonotype: The junction departs from the called germline gene at one end, perhaps through a read error. V and J are TRBV4-1 and TRBJ2-3, with D perhaps TRBD2 (5 bases). The CDR3 runs to 15 residues. Germline CDR1 is MGHRA and CDR2 is YSYEKL. CDR3 sequence: CVSSRTLAQSDTQYF. CDR3 nucleotide sequence: TGCGTCAGCAGCCGCACTCTAGCCCAATCAGATACGCAGTATTTT.

Turning to this clonotype: Germline and junction disagree at one end, which may indicate a read error. The rearrangement joins TRBV7-8 to TRBJ2-7; D not resolved. The germline CDR1 and CDR2 sequences are SGHVS and FQNEAQ. This CDR3 has 16 amino acids. As DNA, the CDR3 is TGTGTCAGCAGCCCCGTGAGGCGAGAGAACACCTACGAGCAGTATTTC. It encodes CVSSPVRRENTYEQYF.

The V gene is TRBV19, the J gene TRBJ2-1, with 7 bases fitting TRBD1. From germline, CDR1 is LNHDA and CDR2 SQIVND (reference sequence). The CDR3 sequence is 13 residues long. V trimming: 4 bases; J trimming: 10 bases; junction bases outside the gene matches: 7. DNA for the CDR3: TGTGCCAGTAGTAAATACACAGGGGTCGAGCAGTTCTTC. This translates into CASSKYTGVEQFF.

The chain links TRBV6-5 to TRBJ2-1, with D possibly matching TRBD2 (6 bases). Germline V gives CDR1 MNHEY, CDR2 SVGAGI. The CDR3 runs 16 residues. CDR3 sequence: CAGSPRGRLGYDEQFF. The CDR3 DNA follows: TGTGCAGGCAGCCCGCGGGGAAGGCTTGGGTACGATGAGCAGTTCTTC.

The sample holds many counts of this clonotype. The chain links TRBV10-3 to TRBJ1-5; unclear D gene. CDR1 ENHRY and CDR2 SYGVKD come from the germline V gene. The CDR3 has 14 residues. Trimming took off 6 bases at V and 7 bases at J, with 16 bases between the two ends. DNA of the CDR3: TGTGCCATCAGCTACGTACCCGGTCAGCAGCCCCAGCATTTT. This encodes CAISYVPGQQPQHF.

Regarding this clonotype: A read error may produce the germline difference seen at one junction end. The chain couples TRBV11-1 to TRBJ2-5; possible D gene TRBD2, 5 bases. Germline V gives CDR1 SGHAT, CDR2 FQDESV (reference sequence). The CDR3 sequence is 19 residues long. The CDR3 nucleotides read TGTACCAGCAGCCCGCCCCAGGAGGTCAGGAAGGACTTCCAAGAGGCCCAGTACTTC. It codes for CTSSPPQEVRKDFQEAQYF.

Remarks on this clonotype: An end of the junction does not agree with germline; a read error may underlie this. V usage is TRBV11-1 and J usage is TRBJ2-1; unclear D gene. CDR3 length equals 15 residues. Germline-derived CDR1 and CDR2 are SGHAT and FQDESV (reference sequence). The CDR3 reads CASGLRLAQYNEQFF. DNA of the CDR3: TGTGCCAGCGGCTTACGTTTAGCTCAATACAATGAGCAGTTCTTC.

Comment on this clonotype: One end of the junction fails to match germline, which may point to a read error. V is TRBV6-1 and J is TRBJ2-1, with TRBD1 matching over 7 bases. Germline lookup yields CDR1 MNHNS and CDR2 SASEGT. This CDR3 region has 15 residues. In DNA form, the CDR3 reads TGTACCAGCAGTGAGGGCCGGCCAGGGGGACGCGAGCAGTTCTTC. It encodes CTSSEGRPGGREQFF.

Concerning this clonotype itself: A single base separates this from a much larger clone, so it may be a read error. The J gene is TRBJ2-3, the V gene TRBV7-3, with 9 bases fitting TRBD2. Germline V gene sequence: CDR1 SGHTA, CDR2 FQGTGA. This CDR3 region has 15 residues. The CDR3 is CASSLTGTSTDTKYF. As DNA, the CDR3 is TGTGCCAGCAGCTTAACCGGGACTAGCACAGATACGAAGTATTTT.

About this clonotype itself: Just one base apart from a much larger clone, this may be a read error. V usage is TRBV30 and J usage is TRBJ2-7; a possible D gene is TRBD2 (7 bases). Germline V gene data show CDR1 as GTSNPN and CDR2 as SVGIG (reference sequence). The CDR3 consists of 12 residues. The CDR3 DNA reads as TGTGTCTGGGGAGGGGGGGCCTACGAGCAGTACTTC. Amino acid sequence: CVWGGGAYEQYF.

This clonotype has just one count. A junction boundary mismatches the germline segment, possibly from a read error. The chain joins TRBV11-2 to TRBJ2-2; D might be TRBD2 (6 bases). This CDR3 has 17 amino acids. Per germline, CDR1 SGHAT and CDR2 FQNNGV. Here the CDR3 DNA reads TGTGCCAGCAGCTCGGGAATAGCGGTCTCCCCGGCCGGGGAGCTGTTTTTC. It is translated as CASSSGIAVSPAGELFF.

The CDR3 sequence is CASKLAGVEYEQYF. The CDR3 coding sequence is TGTGCCAGCAAACTAGCGGGAGTTGAATACGAGCAGTACTTC. This chain joins TRBV28 and TRBJ2-7; 11 nucleotides align to TRBD2. V dropped 7 bases and J dropped 4; count of bases not matched to a gene: 6. The germline gives CDR1 MDHEN, CDR2 SYDVKM. The CDR3 runs 14 residues.

This chain joins TRBV12-3 or TRBV12-4 and TRBJ2-7, with 8 nucleotides matching TRBD1. CDR3 size: 16 residues. Trimming cost V 4 bases and J 7 bases; bases outside gene matches: 15. CDR3 region: CASSSLETGGHREQYF. The CDR3 region has the DNA TGTGCCAGCAGTTCACTCGAAACAGGGGGTCATCGGGAGCAGTACTTC.

Written as DNA, the CDR3 is TGTGCCAGCAGACGCGGGGATACGCAGTATTTT. It codes for CASRRGDTQYF. This chain joins TRBV7-6 and TRBJ2-3; D possibly corresponds to TRBD2 (5 bases). CDR1 and CDR2 (germline): SGHVS, FNYEAQ. The ends were cut back, 6 bases at V and 6 bases at J, with 7 bases in the middle. The CDR3 runs 11 residues.

This clonotype appeared once. Just one base apart from a much larger clone, this may be a read error. The gene calls are TRBV5-1 and TRBJ1-1; TRBD1 aligns across 8 bases. The germline V gene encodes CDR1 SGHRS and CDR2 YFSETQ. The CDR3 is 16 amino acids. This CDR3 reads CASSLGGRGLNTEVFF. The CDR3 DNA reads TGCGCCAGCAGCTTAGGTGGCAGGGGGCTGAACACTGAAGTTTTCTTT.

Worth noting for this clonotype: At one end the junction does not follow the germline gene, possibly because of a read error. J is TRBJ2-1 and V is TRBV11-2; D perhaps matches TRBD2 (6 bases). The CDR3 loop spans 12 amino acids. Germline values: CDR1 SGHAT, CDR2 FQNNGV. CDR3: CTSSSGVREQFF. The CDR3 coding sequence is TGTACCAGCAGCTCGGGAGTACGTGAGCAGTTCTTC. The variable domain in full, with the rest retrieved from reference TRBV11-2 and TRBJ2-1, is EAGVAQSPRYKIIEKRQSVAFWCNPISGHATLYWYQQILGQGPKLLIQFQNNGVVDDSQLPKDRFSAERLKGVDSTLKIQPAKLEDSAVYLCTSSSGVREQFFGPGTRLTVL.

This clonotype was seen ten or more times. The gene calls are TRBV5-4 and TRBJ2-3; TRBD2 agrees at 14 bases. Germline-derived CDR1 and CDR2 are SGHNT and YYREEE (reference sequence). The CDR3 consists of 16 residues. Trimming cost V 4 bases and J 5 bases; bases outside gene matches: 6. CDR3 DNA sequence: TGTGCCAGCAGCACTGGACTAGCGGGAGGAGGAGATACGCAGTATTTT. This gives the protein CASSTGLAGGGDTQYF.